The 21 T cell receptor beta chains listed next were all sequenced from one sample in a study of Graves' ophthalmopathy and Graves' hyperthyroidism. RNA transcripts served as template for amplifying TCR beta CDR3 sequences. In the first round, RT-PCR was carried out with HTBI primers, and a multiplex PCR formed the second round. MiXCR was run by TCRdb on the multiplex PCR reads, yielding one entry per CDR3 protein. The table lists about 400,000 distinct CDR3 sequences, 15% to 17% of them singletons. Sequenced sample: peripheral blood. The source of these receptors is a woman between 18 and 30 years old with stable Graves' hyperthyroidism.

This clonotype appeared many times. The V gene is TRBV11-2, the J gene TRBJ1-1, with 7 bases aligning to TRBD1. J gave up 11 bases and V 5 bases, and 14 bases lay outside the gene matches. The CDR3 has 14 amino acids. Germline lookup yields CDR1 SGHAT and CDR2 FQNNGV. CDR3 nucleotide sequence: TGTGCCAGCAGCAGGGACAGTCGGTTCTGGGATGCTTTCTTT. This encodes CASSRDSRFWDAFF.

This clonotype occurred a few times. This may be a read error: a much more frequent sequence differs by one nucleotide. This chain links TRBV28 with TRBJ2-5; perhaps TRBD1 as D (6 bases). CDR1 MDHEN and CDR2 SYDVKM come from the germline V gene. This CDR3 region has 15 residues. The DNA for the CDR3 is TGTGCCAGCAGCCTGCCCGGCAGGGGACGAGAGACCAAGTACTTC. Translating gives CASSLPGRGRETKYF.

This clonotype was picked up many times. The chain employs TRBV6-1 and TRBJ2-5; TRBD1 is a possible D gene (6 bases). The CDR3 contains 13 residues. The V and J ends lost 6 bases and 1 base respectively, with 9 bases between them. CDR1 is MNHNS and CDR2 is SASEGT in the germline V gene. CDR3 in amino acids: CASSGTFQETQYF. DNA for the CDR3: TGTGCCAGCAGCGGGACATTCCAAGAGACCCAGTACTTC.

The sample holds many counts of this clonotype. This chain links TRBV28 with TRBJ1-5, with TRBD1 matching 7 bases. The CDR3 has 16 residues. Germline V CDR1 and CDR2: MDHEN, SYDVKM. With 4 bases clipped from V and 0 bases from J, the junction kept 6 bases outside the gene matches. The CDR3 loop reads CASSSRQGNSNQPQHF. For the CDR3, the DNA is TGTGCCAGCAGTTCAAGACAGGGCAATAGCAATCAGCCCCAGCATTTT.

This clonotype was counted ten times or more. This rearrangement joins TRBV9 to TRBJ2-5; either TRBD1 or TRBD2 may supply D (6 bases each). CDR3 length equals 15 residues. The germline V and J ends were trimmed by 3 bases and 0 bases, with 12 bases remaining between them. Germline V gives CDR1 SGDLS, CDR2 YYNGEE. CDR3 region: CASSGGASYQETQYF. CDR3 coding DNA: TGTGCCAGCAGCGGGGGGGCTTCGTACCAAGAGACCCAGTACTTC.

This clonotype was detected many times. The chain couples TRBV20-1 to TRBJ1-2; D is perhaps TRBD1 (5 bases). From germline, CDR1 is DFQATT and CDR2 SNEGSKA (reference sequence). The CDR3 has 12 amino acids. Trimming took off 3 bases at V and 4 bases at J, with 9 bases between the two ends. The DNA for the CDR3 is TGCAGTGCTAGGGATGACAGCTATGGCTACACCTTC. It translates to CSARDDSYGYTF.

There are many counts of this clonotype. The genes are TRBV9 and TRBJ1-1, with D hard to call. CDR3 size: 13 residues. Trimming cost V 0 bases and J 5 bases, with 8 bases left between them. The V gene's germline CDR1 is SGDLS and CDR2 YYNGEE. For the CDR3, the DNA is TGTGCCAGCAGCGTAGCGGTACGGACTGAAGCTTTCTTT. Amino acid sequence: CASSVAVRTEAFF.

This clonotype was seen repeatedly, ten times or more. This chain joins TRBV6-1 and TRBJ1-1; D may be TRBD1 (5 bases). This CDR3 is built from 14 residues. Trimming took off 3 bases at V and 8 bases at J, with 16 bases between the two ends. Germline V gene lookup returns CDR1 MNHNS and CDR2 SASEGT. For the CDR3, the DNA is TGTGCCAGCAGTGACAGGGCGGGGTATAAGGAAGCTTTCTTT. Protein product: CASSDRAGYKEAFF.

Worth noting for this clonotype: The conserved phenylalanine or tryptophan is not found at the CDR3 terminus, so this likely reflects a read error. Because the CDR3's place on the DNA is in doubt, the DNA is left out and the CDR3 is given as listed by TCRdb. J is TRBJ1-1 and V is TRBV19. Germline values: CDR1 LNHDA, CDR2 SQIVND (reference sequence). The CDR3 has 11 residues if both end residues are counted. Here the CDR3 reads CASLSRTEACL.

This clonotype occurred many times. The junction differs from germline at one of its ends, possibly a read error. The chain recombines TRBV6-1 with TRBJ2-4; D is possibly TRBD1 (5 bases). Germline values: CDR1 MNHNS, CDR2 SASEGT. The CDR3 is made up of 18 amino acids. CDR3 sequence: CASSIRQGVRIAKNIKYF. The CDR3 nucleotides are TGTGCCAGCTCTATCCGGCAGGGCGTACGGATAGCCAAAAACATTAAGTACTTC.

This clonotype was observed many times. The DNA for the CDR3 is TGTGCCAGCAGCCGGATGGGACTCATTATGCCGACCATGAACACTGAAGCTTTCTTT. Translation: CASSRMGLIMPTMNTEAFF. V usage is TRBV14 and J usage is TRBJ1-1, with TRBD1 as a possible D gene (5 bases). CDR3 length: 19 amino acids. The germline V gene encodes CDR1 SGHDN and CDR2 FVKESK. The V and J ends lost 4 bases and 0 bases respectively, with 24 bases between them.

At least ten counts were recorded for this clonotype. This rearrangement joins TRBV6-2 or TRBV6-3 to TRBJ1-1; D unresolved. Trimming left V 6 bases short and J 4 bases short, with 9 bases between. The CDR3 extends over 12 amino acids. Germline V gives CDR1 MNHEY, CDR2 SVGEGT. CDR3 coding DNA: TGTGCCAGCAGCCACTCTATCACTGAAGCTTTCTTT. This gives the protein CASSHSITEAFF.

The chain recombines TRBV6-5 with TRBJ2-2; no clear D gene. The V gene lost 4 bases and the J gene lost 1 base, with 10 bases spanning the gap. Germline assignment: CDR1 MNHEY and CDR2 SVGAGI. The CDR3 has 15 residues. The CDR3 coding sequence is TGTGCCAGCAGTTCTCAACGGAAGAACACCGGGGAGCTGTTTTTT. Translating gives CASSSQRKNTGELFF.

This clonotype came up a few times. The CDR3 sequence is CASRGTSGGRYTQYF. For the CDR3, the DNA is TGTGCCAGCAGGGGGACTAGCGGGGGGAGGTATACGCAGTATTTT. This rearrangement joins TRBV12-3 or TRBV12-4 to TRBJ2-3, with 15 nucleotides matching TRBD2. There are 15 residues in the CDR3. After removal of 6 bases from V and 7 bases from J, the junction contained 5 bases not matched to a gene.

Many counts were recorded for this clonotype. The rearrangement uses TRBV6-1 and TRBJ1-2, with D possibly TRBD1 on 5 matching bases. Germline V gene lookup returns CDR1 MNHNS and CDR2 SASEGT. This CDR3 is built from 14 residues. The germline V and J ends were trimmed by 6 bases and 4 bases, with 15 bases remaining between them. CDR3 DNA sequence: TGTGCCAGCAGGCCTCCGGGACGGACCTATGGCTACACCTTC. This gives the protein CASRPPGRTYGYTF.

Notes on this clonotype: A read error may explain this, as a much larger clone is one base away. The CDR3, as DNA: TGTGCCAGCAGCTTAGACGCAGATCAGCCCCAGCATTTT. This translates into CASSLDADQPQHF. This chain joins TRBV11-3 and TRBJ1-5; unclear D gene. V lost 0 bases and J 5 bases, leaving 5 bases between the germline ends. The CDR3 covers 13 residues. Germline V gene lookup returns CDR1 SGHNT and CDR2 YENEEA.

This clonotype was observed many times. The gene calls are TRBV12-5 and TRBJ1-2; a possible D gene is TRBD1 (5 bases). V lost 2 bases and J lost 6, with 13 bases in between. Germline V gives CDR1 LGHNT, CDR2 FRNRAP. This CDR3 has 14 residues. The DNA of the CDR3 is TGTGCTAGTGGTTTGATCCAGGGTAAAGATGGCTACACCTTC. Amino acids: CASGLIQGKDGYTF.

The table lists this clonotype with many counts. The V call is TRBV12-3 or TRBV12-4, the J call TRBJ2-4, with 7 bases aligning to TRBD1. The V segment lost 6 bases and the J segment 8 bases; nucleotides outside the gene matches: 7. The CDR3 sequence is 13 residues long. The CDR3 loop reads CASRRTGGDIQYF. The CDR3, as DNA: TGTGCCAGCAGAAGGACAGGTGGAGACATTCAGTACTTC.

The sample holds many counts of this clonotype. CDR3 sequence reads: CASTRERAGGYTF. Here the CDR3 DNA reads TGTGCCAGCACCCGAGAGAGGGCAGGTGGCTACACCTTC. V gene TRBV12-3 or TRBV12-4 combines with J gene TRBJ1-2; D not certain. This CDR3 has 13 amino acids. Trimming pared 7 bases from V and 7 bases from J, leaving 16 bases between.

This clonotype was observed at least ten times. The chain links TRBV27 to TRBJ1-4; tentatively, D is TRBD1 (6 bases). The CDR3 has 16 amino acids. The V and J ends lost 7 bases and 8 bases respectively, with 23 bases between them. The germline V gene encodes CDR1 MNHEY and CDR2 SMNVEV (reference sequence). This CDR3 is CASTSVGGVGGEKLFF. The CDR3 nucleotides read TGTGCCAGCACCTCAGTGGGGGGCGTCGGCGGCGAAAAACTGTTTTTT.

Many counts were recorded for this clonotype. The chain has TRBV25-1 and TRBJ2-7; weak D call: TRBD1 (7 bases). The germline V and J ends were trimmed by 8 bases and 4 bases, with 18 bases remaining between them. The germline V gene has CDR1 MGHDK and CDR2 SYGVNS. The CDR3 is 14 residues long. The CDR3 sequence is CASGGGGASYEQYF. In DNA, the CDR3 is TGTGCCAGCGGAGGGGGCGGGGCATCGTACGAGCAGTACTTC.